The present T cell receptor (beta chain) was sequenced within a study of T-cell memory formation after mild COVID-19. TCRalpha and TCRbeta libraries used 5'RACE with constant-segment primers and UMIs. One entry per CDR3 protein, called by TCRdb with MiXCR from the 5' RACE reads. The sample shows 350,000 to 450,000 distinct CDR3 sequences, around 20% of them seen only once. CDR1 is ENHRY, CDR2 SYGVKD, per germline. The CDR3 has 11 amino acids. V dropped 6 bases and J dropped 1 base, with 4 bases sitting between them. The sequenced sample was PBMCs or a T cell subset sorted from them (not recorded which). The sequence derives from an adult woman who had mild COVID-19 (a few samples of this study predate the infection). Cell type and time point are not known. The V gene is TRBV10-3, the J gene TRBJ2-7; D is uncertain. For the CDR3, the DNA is TGTGCCATCAGCCCATCCTACGAGCAGTACTTC. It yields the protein CAISPSYEQYF.